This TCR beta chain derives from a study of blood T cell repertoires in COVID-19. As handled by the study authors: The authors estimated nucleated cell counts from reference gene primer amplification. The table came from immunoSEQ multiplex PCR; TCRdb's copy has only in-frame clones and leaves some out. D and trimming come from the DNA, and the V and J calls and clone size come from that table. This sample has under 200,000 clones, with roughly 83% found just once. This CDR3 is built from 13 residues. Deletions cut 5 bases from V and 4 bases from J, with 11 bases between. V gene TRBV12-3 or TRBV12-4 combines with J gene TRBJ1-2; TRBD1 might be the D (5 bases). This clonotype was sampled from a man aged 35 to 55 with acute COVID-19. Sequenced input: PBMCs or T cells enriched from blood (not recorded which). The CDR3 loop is CASSTGQGYGYTF. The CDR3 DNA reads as TGTGCCAGCAGTACTGGCCAGGGCTATGGCTACACCTTC.